This T cell receptor (beta chain) was observed in a study of T-cell reconstitution after alpha-beta-depleted transplantation in children. Unique molecular identifiers were incorporated during preparation of the TCRbeta library. From the PCR reads, TCRdb called clonotypes with MiXCR, one entry per CDR3 protein. Seen here are around 120,000 distinct CDR3 sequences, under 30% observed once, and the top ten hold approximately 10%. This TCR was sampled from a male patient between 2 and 10 years old who had a stem cell transplant for chronic granulomatous disease, so the T cells may come from the graft donor. Sequencing used PBMCs, mostly from graft donor cells, obtained 180 days after TCRalphabeta/CD19-depleted stem cell transplant.

This chain's CDR3 is CASRYLGQRYTEAFF. The CDR3 region has the DNA TGTGCCAGCAGATATCTGGGACAACGCTACACTGAAGCTTTCTTT. V is TRBV12-3 or TRBV12-4 and J is TRBJ1-1; the D gene is possibly TRBD1 (6 bases). This CDR3 is built from 15 residues. Between the trimmed V and J ends, which lost 6 bases and 3 bases, there was a span of 17 bases.